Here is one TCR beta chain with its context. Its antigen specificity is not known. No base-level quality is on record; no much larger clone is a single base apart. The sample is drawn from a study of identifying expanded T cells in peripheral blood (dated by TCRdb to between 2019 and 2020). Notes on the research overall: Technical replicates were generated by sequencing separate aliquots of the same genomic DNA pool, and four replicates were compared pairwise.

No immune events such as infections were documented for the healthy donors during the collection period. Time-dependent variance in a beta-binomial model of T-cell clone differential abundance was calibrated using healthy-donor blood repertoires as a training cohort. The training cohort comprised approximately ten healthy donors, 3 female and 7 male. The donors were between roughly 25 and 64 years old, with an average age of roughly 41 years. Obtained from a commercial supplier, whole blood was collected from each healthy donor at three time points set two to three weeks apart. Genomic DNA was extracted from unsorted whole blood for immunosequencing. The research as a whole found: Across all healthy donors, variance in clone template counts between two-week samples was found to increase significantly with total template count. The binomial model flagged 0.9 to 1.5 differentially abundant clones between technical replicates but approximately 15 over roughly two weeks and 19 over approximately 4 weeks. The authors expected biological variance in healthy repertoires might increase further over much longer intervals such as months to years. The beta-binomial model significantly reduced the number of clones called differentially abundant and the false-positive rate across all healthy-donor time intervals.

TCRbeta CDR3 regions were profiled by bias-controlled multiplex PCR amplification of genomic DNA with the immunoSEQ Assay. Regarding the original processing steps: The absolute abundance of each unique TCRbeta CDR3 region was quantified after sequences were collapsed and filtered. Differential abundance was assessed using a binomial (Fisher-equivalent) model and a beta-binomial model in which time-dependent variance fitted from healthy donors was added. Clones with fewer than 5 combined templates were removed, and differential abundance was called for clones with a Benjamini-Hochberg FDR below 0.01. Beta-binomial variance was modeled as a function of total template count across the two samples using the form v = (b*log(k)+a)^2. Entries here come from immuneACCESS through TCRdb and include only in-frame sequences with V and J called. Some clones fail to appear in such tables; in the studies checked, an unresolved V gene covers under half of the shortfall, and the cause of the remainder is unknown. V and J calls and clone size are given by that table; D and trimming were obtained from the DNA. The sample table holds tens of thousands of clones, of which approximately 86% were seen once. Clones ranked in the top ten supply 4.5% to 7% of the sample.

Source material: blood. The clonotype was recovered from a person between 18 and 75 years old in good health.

The DNA sequence is TGTGCCAGCAGTGAAGGGGGTGAAAAACTGTTTTTT. It encodes CASSEGGEKLFF. The chain was built from TRBV2 and TRBJ1-4; the D gene is not confidently resolved. Per the germline V gene, SNHLY is the CDR1 and FYNNEI is the CDR2. V and J lose 1 base and 7 bases, and a span of 4 bases separates them. The CDR3, from cysteine to phenylalanine, totals 12 residues. Of the read, only the CDR3 DNA is kept; its 36 bases are in frame from base 1. With the rest looked up from the reference TRBV2 and TRBJ1-4 genes rather than sequenced, the full variable domain is EPEVTQTPSHQVTQMGQEVILRCVPISNHLYFYWYRQILGQKVEFLVSFYNNEISEKSEIFDDQFSVERPDGSNFTLKIRSTKLEDSAMYFCASSEGGEKLFFGSGTQLSVL.